This T cell receptor beta chain was retrieved from a study of response to subunit inactivated influenza vaccine. Broader study findings: Authors suggested seasonal influenza vaccinations each recruit few new T cells.

In regard to this clonotype: Its antigen is unknown.

Germline CDR1 reads MGHRA; CDR2 reads YSYEKL. V was clipped by 6 bases and J by 5 bases; unmatched bases: 5. The CDR3 totals 14 residues. Each CDR3 protein is one row after TCRdb ran MiXCR on the RT-PCR reads. Of around 490,000 distinct CDR3 sequences listed, 7.5% to 8.5% are singletons. Specimen: PBMCs from blood, collected about 24 months after vaccination. The receptor was derived from a man between 45 and 75 years old who received an inactivated influenza vaccine. The chain combines TRBV4-1 with TRBJ2-5; 11 nucleotides align to TRBD2. The CDR3, as DNA: TGCGCCAGCAGGCATACTAGCGGGGGTGAGACCCAGTACTTC. It specifies CASRHTSGGETQYF.